This is a list of T cell receptor beta chains from one sample in a study of cytomegalovirus exposure and HLA in healthy donors. Using immunoSEQ multiplex PCR, the repertoire was profiled, and TCRdb retains in-frame clones only, with some absent. The table records about 170,000 clones, around 76% of them present only once. The sequencing input was PBMCs. The receptors derive from a woman aged 25-40 years in good health and CMV-seropositive. The CDR3 runs from the conserved cysteine through the conserved F or W. The D gene is left open where the match is weak. Not all rows give a size; the values are once, few, many and, for expanded clones, a class.

D	V	size	J	CDR3	DNA
TRBD1	TRBV29-1	once	TRBJ2-5	CSGLTGGAETQYF	TGCAGCGGATTAACAGGGGGCGCGGAGACCCAGTACTTC
.	TRBV29-1	.	TRBJ2-7	CSVEGAGAYEQYF	TGCAGCGTTGAAGGGGCGGGGGCATACGAGCAGTACTTC
TRBD2	TRBV29-1	.	TRBJ2-3	CSVERAGGRGDTQYF	TGCAGCGTTGAACGAGCGGGAGGCCGGGGAGATACGCAGTATTTT
TRBD2	TRBV2	.	TRBJ2-3	CASKLAGITDTQYF	TGTGCCAGCAAGCTAGCGGGGATCACAGATACGCAGTATTTT
TRBD2	TRBV7-9	.	TRBJ2-7	CASSPTGTTGYEQYF	TGTGCCAGCAGCCCTACCGGGACTACGGGGTACGAGCAGTACTTC
TRBD2	TRBV5-4	.	TRBJ2-7	CASSPTNGTSGQRSSYEQYF	TGTGCCAGCAGCCCGACTAACGGGACTAGCGGCCAACGGAGCTCCTACGAGCAGTACTTC
TRBD2	TRBV7-9	.	TRBJ2-7	CSSSLTLAGAYEQYF	TGTTCCAGCAGCTTAACTCTAGCGGGAGCCTACGAGCAGTACTTC
TRBD2	TRBV27	.	TRBJ2-1	CASSLLSGGSFYNEQFF	TGTGCCAGCAGCCTACTCAGCGGGGGCTCCTTCTACAATGAGCAGTTCTTC
TRBD1	TRBV7-2	.	TRBJ2-7	CASSLVWQGAFQYF	TGTGCCAGCAGCTTAGTGTGGCAGGGGGCTTTTCAGTACTTC
TRBD2	TRBV6-6	.	TRBJ2-3	CAVTTSGSTDTQYF	TGTGCCGTAACGACTAGCGGAAGCACAGATACGCAGTATTTT
.	TRBV7-2	.	TRBJ1-1	CASSSQPIATNTEAFF	TGTGCCAGCAGCTCACAACCAATAGCAACGAACACTGAAGCTTTCTTT
TRBD2	TRBV6-5	.	TRBJ2-7	CASRGLALPEQYF	TGTGCCAGCAGGGGACTAGCGTTGCCCGAGCAGTACTTC
.	TRBV19	few	TRBJ2-7	CASQSMAGRYEQYF	TGTGCCAGCCAATCAATGGCAGGCCGCTACGAGCAGTACTTC
TRBD1	TRBV5-6	.	TRBJ2-1	CASSLVGTGDYNEQFF	TGTGCCAGCAGCTTGGTAGGCACAGGGGACTACAATGAGCAGTTCTTC
.	TRBV21-1	.	TRBJ2-7	CASSKGTGGNYEQYF	TGTGCCAGCAGCAAAGGGACAGGGGGGAATTACGAGCAGTATTTC
TRBD2	TRBV28	few	TRBJ2-1	CASQTLAPSGGATYNEQFF	TGTGCCAGCCAAACACTGGCCCCTAGCGGGGGGGCTACCTACAATGAGCAGTTCTTC
.	TRBV30	.	TRBJ1-1	CAWRTARLTEAFF	TGTGCCTGGAGGACAGCAAGGCTCACTGAAGCTTTCTTT
TRBD1	TRBV10-2	.	TRBJ1-3	CASKPGQGFGNTIYF	TGCGCCAGCAAACCGGGACAGGGTTTTGGAAACACCATATATTTT
.	TRBV7-7	.	TRBJ2-5	CASSLGRQETQYF	TGTGCCAGCAGCCTGGGCCGCCAAGAGACCCAGTACTTC
TRBD1	TRBV5-5	once	TRBJ1-6	CASSSTGLENSPLHF	TGTGCCAGCAGCTCGACAGGGTTGGAGAATTCACCCCTCCACTTT
.	TRBV6-5	.	TRBJ1-3	CASSRLTADTIYF	TGTGCCAGCAGCCGCCTCACGGCGGACACCATATATTTT
TRBD2	TRBV7-2	.	TRBJ2-3	CASSLAPGGRGGSGTQYF	TGTGCCAGCAGCTTAGCCCCAGGGGGGCGGGGGGGTTCTGGTACGCAGTATTTT
.	TRBV5-6	.	TRBJ1-1	CASSLRSGSAFF	TGTGCCAGCAGCTTGAGGAGTGGGTCGGCTTTCTTT
.	TRBV19	.	TRBJ1-1	CASSIIYTGGTEAFF	TGTGCCAGTAGTATCATCTATACCGGGGGCACTGAAGCTTTCTTT
.	TRBV7-9	.	TRBJ1-1	CASSLGGTPRGTEAFF	TGTGCCAGCAGCTTAGGAGGGACACCACGGGGCACTGAAGCTTTCTTT
.	TRBV5-4	few	TRBJ1-4	CASSTRNRGNEKLFF	TGTGCCAGCAGCACAAGGAACCGGGGTAATGAAAAACTGTTTTTT
.	TRBV27	.	TRBJ2-1	CASSLGSGYEQFF	TGTGCCAGCTCCTTGGGTTCGGGGTATGAGCAGTTCTTC
.	TRBV27	.	TRBJ2-5	CASSLTGILWETQYF	TGTGCCAGCAGTCTCACCGGGATCCTGTGGGAGACCCAGTACTTC
TRBD2	TRBV7-8	.	TRBJ2-7	CASSLARVGGRYEQYF	TGTGCCAGCAGCTTAGCGCGAGTCGGGGGGAGGTACGAGCAGTACTTC
TRBD1	TRBV30	.	TRBJ1-4	CAWTAPGQGREKLFF	TGTGCCTGGACGGCTCCGGGACAGGGGCGGGAAAAACTGTTTTTT
TRBD1	TRBV11-3	.	TRBJ2-5	CASSSGTGRRETQYF	TGTGCCAGCAGCTCGGGGACAGGGAGGAGGGAGACCCAGTACTTC
.	TRBV19	once	TRBJ2-1	CASSNQGSSNEQFF	TGTGCCAGTAGTAACCAGGGTTCCTCCAATGAGCAGTTCTTC
.	TRBV27	.	TRBJ1-1	CASSPQLWGAEAFF	TGTGCCAGCAGTCCCCAGTTGTGGGGAGCTGAAGCTTTCTTT
.	TRBV10-1	.	TRBJ1-3	CASSQGNTIYF	TGCGCCAGCAGTCAAGGAAACACCATATATTTT
.	TRBV7-9	.	TRBJ2-3	CASSFGIGGSTDTQYF	TGTGCCAGCAGCTTTGGAATCGGAGGAAGCACAGATACGCAGTATTTT
TRBD2	TRBV13	.	TRBJ2-1	CASSLGTSGYNEQFF	TGTGCCAGCAGCTTAGGGACTAGCGGATACAATGAGCAGTTCTTC
TRBD2	TRBV5-8	.	TRBJ2-1	CASSSGLNSYNEQFF	TGTGCCAGCAGCTCGGGACTAAACTCCTACAATGAGCAGTTCTTC
.	TRBV5-4	once	TRBJ2-7	CASSLDPGANSYEQYF	TGTGCCAGCAGCTTGGATCCGGGTGCCAACTCCTACGAGCAGTACTTC
.	TRBV5-1	few	TRBJ2-1	CASSLKGVQAYNEQFF	TGCGCCAGCAGCTTGAAAGGGGTCCAAGCCTACAATGAGCAGTTCTTC
TRBD1	TRBV4-1	.	TRBJ2-5	CASSQDLLRQGNQYF	TGCGCCAGCAGCCAAGATCTCTTGAGACAGGGTAACCAGTACTTC
.	TRBV29-1	.	TRBJ2-1	CSVRESMGGGDEQFF	TGCAGCGTTCGGGAGAGTATGGGAGGGGGAGATGAGCAGTTCTTC
.	TRBV30	.	TRBJ1-5	CAWSAGALQPQHF	TGTGCCTGGAGTGCTGGGGCCCTTCAGCCCCAGCATTTT
.	TRBV2	.	TRBJ2-3	CASSERGRELDTDTQYF	TGTGCCAGCAGTGAACGAGGGCGGGAACTTGACACAGATACGCAGTATTTT
TRBD1	TRBV7-9	.	TRBJ2-7	CASSPRAGGSNEQYF	TGTGCCAGCAGCCCCCGGGCAGGGGGATCGAACGAGCAGTACTTC
.	TRBV2	.	TRBJ1-3	CASSDPGRVVNTIYF	TGTGCCAGCAGTGACCCCGGCAGGGTGGTCAACACCATATATTTT
.	TRBV9	.	TRBJ1-2	CASGAPLGYGYTF	TGTGCCAGTGGGGCACCCTTGGGCTATGGCTACACCTTC
TRBD2	TRBV5-6	.	TRBJ2-1	CASSTTGGRALNEQFF	TGTGCCAGCAGCACCACCGGCGGGAGGGCCCTAAATGAGCAGTTCTTC
.	TRBV5-1	.	TRBJ1-3	CASSPEAGNTIYF	TGCGCCAGCAGCCCGGAGGCGGGAAACACCATATATTTT
TRBD1	TRBV7-9	.	TRBJ1-2	CASSLEQGTNYGYTF	TGTGCCAGCAGCCTTGAACAGGGGACGAACTATGGCTACACCTTC
.	TRBV15	.	TRBJ2-5	CATSSGGTSSETQYF	TGTGCCACCAGCAGCGGGGGGACATCTTCAGAGACCCAGTACTTC
.	TRBV1	.	TRBJ1-1	CTSSQAHGRANSPEAFF	TGCACCAGCAGCCAAGCCCACGGCAGAGCTAACAGCCCTGAAGCTTTCTTT
TRBD1	TRBV30	once	TRBJ1-2	CAWSTGTGIRYTF	TGTGCCTGGAGTACCGGGACAGGGATCCGCTACACCTTC
.	TRBV4-3	.	TRBJ1-2	CASSPLTGVLNYGYTF	TGCGCCAGCAGCCCACTGACAGGCGTCCTTAACTATGGCTACACCTTC
TRBD1	TRBV15	.	TRBJ1-1	CATSNRQGREAFF	TGTGCCACCAGCAATCGACAGGGCCGAGAAGCTTTCTTT
TRBD2	TRBV4-1	.	TRBJ2-5	CASSQDRGGPRTQYF	TGCGCCAGCAGCCAAGATAGGGGAGGGCCAAGGACCCAGTACTTC
.	TRBV2	.	TRBJ1-4	CASSTLEGRPTAQSSNEKLFF	TGTGCCAGCAGCACACTGGAGGGCCGCCCGACGGCCCAATCTTCAAACGAAAAACTGTTTTTT
TRBD1	TRBV18	.	TRBJ1-1	CASSPGQDEAFF	TGTGCCAGCTCACCAGGACAGGATGAAGCTTTCTTT
TRBD1	TRBV30	.	TRBJ1-4	CAWSVQGLIGRGGMLTKLFF	TGTGCCTGGAGTGTACAGGGGCTTATCGGGCGTGGGGGAATGTTAACAAAACTGTTTTTT
.	TRBV18	.	TRBJ2-7	CASSPRTSSPREQYF	TGTGCCAGCTCACCGCGGACCTCTAGCCCCCGCGAGCAGTACTTC